This is a list of T cell receptor beta chains from one sample in a study of post-analysis software for immune sequencing data. TCRdb re-called the PCR reads through MiXCR, storing one row per CDR3 protein. The table records 500,000 to 600,000 distinct CDR3 sequences, 44% of them present only once. Sequencing was performed on blood. The receptors derive from a girl aged 10 to 17 with multiple sclerosis. CDR3s include the opening cysteine and the closing phenylalanine or tryptophan. The D gene is left open where the match is weak. Not all rows give a size; the values are once, few, many and, for expanded clones, a class.

D gene: TRBD2
V gene: TRBV7-8
clone size: .
J gene: TRBJ2-1
CDR3 protein: CASSRGFAGLLYNEQFF
CDR3 DNA: TGTGCCAGCAGCCGGGGCTTTGCGGGACTACTTTACAATGAGCAGTTCTTC

D gene: .
V gene: TRBV30
clone size: .
J gene: TRBJ1-2
CDR3 protein: CAWSLMDSGSNYGYTF
CDR3 DNA: TGTGCCTGGAGTTTAATGGACAGCGGATCAAACTATGGCTACACCTTC

D gene: TRBD2
V gene: TRBV20-1
clone size: few
J gene: TRBJ2-3
CDR3 protein: CSARPSVSGRADTQYF
CDR3 DNA: TGCAGTGCTAGACCCTCAGTTAGCGGGAGAGCCGATACGCAGTATTTT

D gene: TRBD1
V gene: TRBV20-1
clone size: .
J gene: TRBJ2-6
CDR3 protein: CSARGSFLDIRTGVSGANVLTF
CDR3 DNA: TGCAGTGCTAGAGGGTCCTTCCTGGATATTCGGACAGGGGTCTCTGGGGCCAACGTCCTGACTTTC

D gene: .
V gene: TRBV10-3
clone size: few
J gene: TRBJ2-7
CDR3 protein: CAISESRQGAYEQYF
CDR3 DNA: TGTGCCATCAGTGAGTCGCGTCAGGGCGCCTACGAGCAGTACTTC

D gene: .
V gene: TRBV4-1
clone size: .
J gene: TRBJ1-6
CDR3 protein: CASSQQYTSPPHF
CDR3 DNA: TGCGCCAGCAGCCAGCAGTATACTTCACCCCCCCACTTT

D gene: TRBD1
V gene: TRBV20-1
clone size: .
J gene: TRBJ2-4
CDR3 protein: CSAEDRASQVENIQYF
CDR3 DNA: TGCAGTGCCGAAGACAGGGCGAGCCAAGTGGAAAACATTCAGTACTTC

D gene: .
V gene: TRBV12-3/TRBV12-4
clone size: once
J gene: TRBJ2-3
CDR3 protein: CASGESGPGTQYF
CDR3 DNA: TGTGCCAGCGGCGAAAGCGGACCCGGTACGCAGTATTTT

D gene: .
V gene: TRBV6-5
clone size: .
J gene: TRBJ2-6
CDR3 protein: CASTRGEAGANVLTF
CDR3 DNA: TGTGCCAGCACGCGCGGGGAAGCTGGGGCCAACGTCCTGACTTTC

D gene: .
V gene: TRBV6-6
clone size: few
J gene: TRBJ1-5
CDR3 protein: CASSYFGRSYSNQPQHF
CDR3 DNA: TGTGCCAGCAGTTACTTCGGACGGTCGTATAGCAATCAGCCCCAGCATTTT

D gene: .
V gene: TRBV14
clone size: few
J gene: TRBJ1-2
CDR3 protein: CASSQGLKGRNYGYTF
CDR3 DNA: TGTGCCAGCAGCCAAGGATTGAAAGGGAGAAACTATGGCTACACCTTC

D gene: .
V gene: TRBV12-3/TRBV12-4
clone size: .
J gene: TRBJ2-1
CDR3 protein: CAGSLRRNNEQFF
CDR3 DNA: TGTGCCGGCAGTTTACGGCGGAACAATGAGCAGTTCTTC

D gene: TRBD2
V gene: TRBV3-1
clone size: .
J gene: TRBJ2-1
CDR3 protein: CASSQSPVVAGKDNEQFF
CDR3 DNA: TGTGCCAGCAGCCAAAGCCCTGTAGTAGCGGGAAAGGACAATGAGCAGTTCTTC

D gene: .
V gene: TRBV5-1
clone size: .
J gene: TRBJ2-5
CDR3 protein: CASSLDGAPSQETQYF
CDR3 DNA: TGCGCCAGCAGCTTGGACGGGGCCCCCTCCCAAGAGACCCAGTACTTC

D gene: TRBD1
V gene: TRBV7-9
clone size: few
J gene: TRBJ2-7
CDR3 protein: CASSSDGTGLHEQYF
CDR3 DNA: TGTGCCAGCAGCTCCGACGGGACAGGGCTGCACGAGCAGTACTTC

D gene: .
V gene: TRBV20-1
clone size: .
J gene: TRBJ2-7
CDR3 protein: CSARAPQDGRGREQYF
CDR3 DNA: TGCAGTGCTAGAGCCCCTCAGGACGGACGGGGTCGCGAGCAGTACTTC

D gene: .
V gene: TRBV7-2
clone size: .
J gene: TRBJ1-5
CDR3 protein: CASSPGQTYQPQHF
CDR3 DNA: TGTGCCAGCAGCCCCGGACAGACCTATCAGCCCCAGCATTTT

D gene: TRBD1
V gene: TRBV6-6
clone size: .
J gene: TRBJ1-2
CDR3 protein: CASSSGQGLYGYTF
CDR3 DNA: TGTGCCAGCAGTTCCGGACAGGGCCTCTATGGCTACACCTTC

D gene: TRBD1
V gene: TRBV6-6
clone size: few
J gene: TRBJ2-3
CDR3 protein: CASSSGQVVSDTQYF
CDR3 DNA: TGTGCCAGCAGTTCCGGACAGGTGGTATCGGATACGCAGTATTTT

D gene: TRBD2
V gene: TRBV20-1
clone size: .
J gene: TRBJ2-3
CDR3 protein: CSAGAGVTDTQYF
CDR3 DNA: TGCAGTGCTGGAGCGGGAGTCACAGATACGCAGTATTTT

D gene: TRBD1
V gene: TRBV6-1
clone size: .
J gene: TRBJ1-2
CDR3 protein: CASSNRQGQSYGYTF
CDR3 DNA: TGTGCCAGCAGCAACCGACAGGGCCAATCCTATGGCTACACCTTC

D gene: TRBD1
V gene: TRBV12-3/TRBV12-4
clone size: few
J gene: TRBJ1-2
CDR3 protein: CASSQGAINYGYTF
CDR3 DNA: TGTGCCAGCAGCCAGGGGGCTATTAACTATGGCTACACCTTC

D gene: .
V gene: TRBV6-6
clone size: .
J gene: TRBJ1-1
CDR3 protein: CASSFSGYSNTEAFF
CDR3 DNA: TGTGCCAGCAGTTTCTCAGGGTATTCGAACACTGAAGCTTTCTTT